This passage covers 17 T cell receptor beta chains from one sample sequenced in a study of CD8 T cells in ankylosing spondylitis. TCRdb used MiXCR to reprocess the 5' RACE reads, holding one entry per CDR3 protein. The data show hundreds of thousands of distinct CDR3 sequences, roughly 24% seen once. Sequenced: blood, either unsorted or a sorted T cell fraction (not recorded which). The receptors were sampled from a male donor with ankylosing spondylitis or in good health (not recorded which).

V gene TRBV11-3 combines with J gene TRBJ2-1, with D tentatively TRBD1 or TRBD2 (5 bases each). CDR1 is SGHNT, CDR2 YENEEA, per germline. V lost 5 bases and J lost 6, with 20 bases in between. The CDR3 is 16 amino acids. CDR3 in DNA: TGTGCCAGCAGCGCCAACATCCCCCTAGGGACCAATGAGCAGTTCTTC. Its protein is CASSANIPLGTNEQFF.

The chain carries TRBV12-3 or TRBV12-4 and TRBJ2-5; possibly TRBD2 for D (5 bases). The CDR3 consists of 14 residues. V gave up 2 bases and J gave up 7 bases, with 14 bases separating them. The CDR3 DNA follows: TGTGCCAGCAGTTTAAAACTAGTTGAAGGGACCCAGTACTTC. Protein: CASSLKLVEGTQYF.

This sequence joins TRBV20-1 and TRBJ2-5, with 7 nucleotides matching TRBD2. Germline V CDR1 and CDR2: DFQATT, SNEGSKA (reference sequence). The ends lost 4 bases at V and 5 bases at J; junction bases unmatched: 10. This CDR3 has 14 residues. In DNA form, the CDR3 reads TGCAGTGCTAACCGGGACGGGAGGACGGAGACCCAGTACTTC. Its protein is CSANRDGRTETQYF.

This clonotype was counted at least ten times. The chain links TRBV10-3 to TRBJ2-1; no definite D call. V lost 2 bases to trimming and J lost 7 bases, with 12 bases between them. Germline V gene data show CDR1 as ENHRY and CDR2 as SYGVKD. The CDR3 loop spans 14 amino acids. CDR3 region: CAISEPDPPNEQFF. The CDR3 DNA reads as TGTGCCATCAGTGAGCCAGACCCACCGAATGAGCAGTTCTTC.

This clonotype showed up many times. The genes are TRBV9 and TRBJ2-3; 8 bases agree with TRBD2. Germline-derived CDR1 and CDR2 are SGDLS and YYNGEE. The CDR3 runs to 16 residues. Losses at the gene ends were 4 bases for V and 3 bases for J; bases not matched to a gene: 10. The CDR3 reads CASSPRTSILTDTQYF. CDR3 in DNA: TGTGCCAGCAGCCCCAGGACTAGCATTCTGACAGATACGCAGTATTTT.

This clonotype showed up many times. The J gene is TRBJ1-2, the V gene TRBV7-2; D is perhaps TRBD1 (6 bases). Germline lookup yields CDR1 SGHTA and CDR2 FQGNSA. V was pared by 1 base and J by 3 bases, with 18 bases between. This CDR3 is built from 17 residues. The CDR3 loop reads CASSLVLGLGGDYGYTF. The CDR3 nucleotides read TGTGCCAGCAGCTTAGTTTTGGGGTTAGGGGGAGACTATGGCTACACCTTC. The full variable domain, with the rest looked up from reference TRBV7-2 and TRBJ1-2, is GAGVSQSPSNKVTEKGKDVELRCDPISGHTALYWYRQSLGQGLEFLIYFQGNSAPDKSGLPSDRFSAERTGGSVSTLTIQRTQQEDSAVYLCASSLVLGLGGDYGYTFGSGTRLTVV.

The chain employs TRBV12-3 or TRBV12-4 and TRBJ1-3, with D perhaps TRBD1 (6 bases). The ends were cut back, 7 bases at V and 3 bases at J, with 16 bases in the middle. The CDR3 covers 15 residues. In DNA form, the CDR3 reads TGTGCCAGCACCTACGCGCACAGGGTTGGAAACACCATATATTTT. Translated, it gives CASTYAHRVGNTIYF.

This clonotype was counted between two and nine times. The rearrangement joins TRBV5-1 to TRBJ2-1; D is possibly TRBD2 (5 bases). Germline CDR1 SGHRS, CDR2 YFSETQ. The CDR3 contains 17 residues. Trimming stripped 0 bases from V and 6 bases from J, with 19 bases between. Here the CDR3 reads CASSLAPSPSGGNEQFF. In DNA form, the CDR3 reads TGCGCCAGCAGCTTGGCGCCTAGCCCCTCAGGCGGCAATGAGCAGTTCTTC. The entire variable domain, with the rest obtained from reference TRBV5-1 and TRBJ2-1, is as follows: KAGVTQTPRYLIKTRGQQVTLSCSPISGHRSVSWYQQTPGQGLQFLFEYFSETQRNKGNFPGRFSGRQFSNSRSEMNVSTLELGDSALYLCASSLAPSPSGGNEQFFGPGTRLTVL.

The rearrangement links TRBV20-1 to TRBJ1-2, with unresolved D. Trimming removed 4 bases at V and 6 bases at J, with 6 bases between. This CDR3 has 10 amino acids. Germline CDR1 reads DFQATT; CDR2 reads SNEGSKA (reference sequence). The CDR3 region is CSANGNGYTF. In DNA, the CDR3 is TGCAGTGCTAACGGGAATGGCTACACCTTC.

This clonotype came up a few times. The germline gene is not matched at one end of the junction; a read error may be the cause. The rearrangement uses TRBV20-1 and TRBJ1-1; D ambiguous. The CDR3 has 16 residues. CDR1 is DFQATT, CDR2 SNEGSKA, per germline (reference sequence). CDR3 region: CCARDSPRQTNTEAFF. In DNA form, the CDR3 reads TGCTGTGCTAGAGATTCCCCCCGTCAGACGAACACTGAAGCTTTCTTT.

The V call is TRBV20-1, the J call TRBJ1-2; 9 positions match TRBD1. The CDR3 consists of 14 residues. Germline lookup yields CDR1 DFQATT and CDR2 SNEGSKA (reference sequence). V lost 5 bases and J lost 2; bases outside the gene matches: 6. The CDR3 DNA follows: TGCAGTGCTGGGAGGACAGGGGACAACTATGGCTACACCTTC. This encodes CSAGRTGDNYGYTF.

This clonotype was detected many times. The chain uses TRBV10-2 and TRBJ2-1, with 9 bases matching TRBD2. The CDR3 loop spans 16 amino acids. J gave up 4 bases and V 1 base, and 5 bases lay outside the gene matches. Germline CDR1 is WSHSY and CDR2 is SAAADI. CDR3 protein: CASSELTSGLYNEQFF. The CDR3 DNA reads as TGCGCCAGCAGTGAGTTGACTAGCGGTTTGTACAATGAGCAGTTCTTC.

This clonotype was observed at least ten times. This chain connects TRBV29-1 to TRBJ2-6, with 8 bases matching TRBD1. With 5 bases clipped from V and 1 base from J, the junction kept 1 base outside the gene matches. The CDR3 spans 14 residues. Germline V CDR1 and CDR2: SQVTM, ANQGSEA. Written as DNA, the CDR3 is TGCAGCGTTCGGACAGGGTCTGGGGCCAACGTCCTGACTTTC. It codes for CSVRTGSGANVLTF. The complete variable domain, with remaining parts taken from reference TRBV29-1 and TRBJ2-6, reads SAVISQKPSRDICQRGTSLTIQCQVDSQVTMMFWYRQQPGQSLTLIATANQGSEATYESGFVIDKFPISRPNLTFSTLTVSNMSPEDSSIYLCSVRTGSGANVLTFGAGSRLTVL.

The CDR3 region is CSARLDSSTDTQYF. The CDR3 coding sequence is TGCAGTGCTAGATTGGACAGCAGCACAGATACGCAGTATTTT. The rearrangement links TRBV20-1 to TRBJ2-3, with D tentatively TRBD1 (6 bases). Germline loops: CDR1 DFQATT, CDR2 SNEGSKA (reference sequence). This CDR3 contains 14 residues. Trimming removed 2 bases at V and 0 bases at J, with 9 bases between.

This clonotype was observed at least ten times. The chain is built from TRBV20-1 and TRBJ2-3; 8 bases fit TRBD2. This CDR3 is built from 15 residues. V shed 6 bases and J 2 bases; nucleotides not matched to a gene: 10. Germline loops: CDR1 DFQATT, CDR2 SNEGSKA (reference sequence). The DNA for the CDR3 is TGCAGTGCCTCCGGGGGGGAGAAGCCCACAGATACGCAGTATTTT. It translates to CSASGGEKPTDTQYF.

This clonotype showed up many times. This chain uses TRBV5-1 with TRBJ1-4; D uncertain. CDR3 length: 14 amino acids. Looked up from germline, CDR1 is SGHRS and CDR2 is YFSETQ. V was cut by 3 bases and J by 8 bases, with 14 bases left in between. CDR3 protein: CASSSAESGEKLFF. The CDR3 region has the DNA TGCGCCAGCAGCTCGGCCGAATCGGGCGAAAAACTGTTTTTT.

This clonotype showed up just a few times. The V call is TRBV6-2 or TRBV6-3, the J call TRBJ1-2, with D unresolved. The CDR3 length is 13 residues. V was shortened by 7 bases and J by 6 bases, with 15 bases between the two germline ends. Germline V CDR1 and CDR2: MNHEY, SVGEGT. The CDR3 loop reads CASTLVASHGYTF. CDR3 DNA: TGTGCCAGCACCCTTGTCGCGTCTCATGGCTACACCTTC.